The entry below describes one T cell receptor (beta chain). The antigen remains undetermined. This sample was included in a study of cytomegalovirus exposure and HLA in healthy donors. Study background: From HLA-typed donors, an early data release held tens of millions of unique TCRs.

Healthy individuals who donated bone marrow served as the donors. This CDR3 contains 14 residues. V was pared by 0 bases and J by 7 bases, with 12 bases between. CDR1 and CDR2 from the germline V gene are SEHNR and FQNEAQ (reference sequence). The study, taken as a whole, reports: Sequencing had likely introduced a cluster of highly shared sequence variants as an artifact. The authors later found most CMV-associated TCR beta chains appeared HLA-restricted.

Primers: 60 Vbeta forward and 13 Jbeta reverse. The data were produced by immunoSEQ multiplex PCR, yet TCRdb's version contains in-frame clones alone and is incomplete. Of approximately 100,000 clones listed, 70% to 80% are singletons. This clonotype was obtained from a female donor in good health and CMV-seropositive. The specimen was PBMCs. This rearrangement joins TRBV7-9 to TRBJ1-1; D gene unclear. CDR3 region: CASSLALSTNEAFF. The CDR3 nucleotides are TGTGCCAGCAGCTTAGCGTTATCCACAAATGAAGCTTTCTTT.